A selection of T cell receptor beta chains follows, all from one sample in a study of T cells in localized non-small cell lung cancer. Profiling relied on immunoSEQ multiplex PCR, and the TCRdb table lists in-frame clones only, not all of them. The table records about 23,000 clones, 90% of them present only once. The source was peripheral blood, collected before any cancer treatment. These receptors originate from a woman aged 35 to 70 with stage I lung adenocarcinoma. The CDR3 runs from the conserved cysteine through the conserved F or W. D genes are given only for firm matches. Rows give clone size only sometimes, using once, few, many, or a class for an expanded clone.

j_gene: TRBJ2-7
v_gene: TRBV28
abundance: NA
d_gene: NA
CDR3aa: CASSFGIRGYEQYF
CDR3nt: TGTGCCAGCAGTTTTGGGATTCGAGGCTACGAGCAGTACTTC

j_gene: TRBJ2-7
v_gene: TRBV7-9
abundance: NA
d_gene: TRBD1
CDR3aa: CASSGDRVNEQYF
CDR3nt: TGTGCCAGCAGTGGGGACAGGGTTAACGAGCAGTACTTC

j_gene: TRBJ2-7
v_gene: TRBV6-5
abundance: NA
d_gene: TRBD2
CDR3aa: CASRYSGRTYEQYF
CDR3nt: TGTGCCAGCAGGTATAGCGGGAGGACCTACGAGCAGTACTTC

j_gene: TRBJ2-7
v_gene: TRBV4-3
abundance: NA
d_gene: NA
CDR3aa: CASSQEVGNYEQYF
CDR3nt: TGCGCCAGCAGCCAAGAGGTGGGGAACTACGAGCAGTACTTC

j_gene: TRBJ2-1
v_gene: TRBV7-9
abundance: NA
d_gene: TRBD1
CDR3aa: CASSFRQGGYEQFF
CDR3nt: TGTGCCAGCAGCTTCCGACAGGGGGGATATGAGCAGTTCTTC

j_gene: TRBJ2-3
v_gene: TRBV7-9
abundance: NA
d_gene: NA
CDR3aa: CASSLGLDTQYF
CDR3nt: TGTGCCAGCAGCTTAGGACTAGATACGCAGTATTTT

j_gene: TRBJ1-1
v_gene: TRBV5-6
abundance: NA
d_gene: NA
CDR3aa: CASSFGGVDTEAFF
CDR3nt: TGTGCCAGCAGCTTCGGTGGGGTGGACACTGAAGCTTTCTTT

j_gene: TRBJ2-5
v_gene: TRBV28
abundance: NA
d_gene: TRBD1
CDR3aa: CASRRQGQETQYF
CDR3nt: TGTGCCAGCCGTCGACAGGGCCAAGAGACCCAGTACTTC

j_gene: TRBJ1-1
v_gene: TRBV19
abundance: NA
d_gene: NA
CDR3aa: CASSIGGGATEAFF
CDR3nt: TGTGCCAGTAGTATCGGAGGTGGGGCCACTGAAGCTTTCTTT

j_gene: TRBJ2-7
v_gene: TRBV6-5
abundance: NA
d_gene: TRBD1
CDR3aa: CASSRTGDYEQYF
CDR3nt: TGTGCCAGCAGTAGAACAGGGGACTACGAGCAGTACTTC

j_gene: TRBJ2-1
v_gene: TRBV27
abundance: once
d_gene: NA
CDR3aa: CASRRGSYNEQFF
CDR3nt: TGTGCCAGCAGGCGGGGCTCCTACAATGAGCAGTTCTTC

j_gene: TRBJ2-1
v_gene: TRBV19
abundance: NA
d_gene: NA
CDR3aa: CASSMKFNEQFF
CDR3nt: TGTGCCAGTAGTATGAAGTTTAATGAGCAGTTCTTC

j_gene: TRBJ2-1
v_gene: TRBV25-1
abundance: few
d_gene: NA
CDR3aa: CASKPNSYNEQFF
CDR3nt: TGTGCCAGCAAACCCAACTCCTACAATGAGCAGTTCTTC

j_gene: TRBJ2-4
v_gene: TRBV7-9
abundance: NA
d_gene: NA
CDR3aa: CASSAQNIQYF
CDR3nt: TGTGCCAGCAGCGCTCAAAACATTCAGTACTTC

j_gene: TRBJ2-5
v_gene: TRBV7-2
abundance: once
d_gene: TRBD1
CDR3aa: CASSLVVWGQAGGETQYF
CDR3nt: TGTGCCAGCAGCTTAGTAGTTTGGGGACAGGCAGGAGGGGAGACCCAGTACTTC

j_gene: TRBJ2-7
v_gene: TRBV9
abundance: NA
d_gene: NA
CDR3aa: CASSVATGYEQYF
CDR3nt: TGTGCCAGCAGCGTAGCTACGGGCTACGAGCAGTACTTC

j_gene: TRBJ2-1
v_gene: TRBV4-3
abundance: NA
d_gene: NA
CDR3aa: CASSQAPPRRAINEQFF
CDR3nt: TGCGCCAGCAGCCAAGCCCCCCCGCGGAGGGCCATCAATGAGCAGTTCTTC

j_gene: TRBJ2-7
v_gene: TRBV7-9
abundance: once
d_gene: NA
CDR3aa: CASSFPLGYEQYF
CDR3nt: TGTGCCAGCAGCTTCCCCCTAGGATACGAGCAGTACTTC

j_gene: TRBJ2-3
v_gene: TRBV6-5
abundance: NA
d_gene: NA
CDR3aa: CATGLNTQYF
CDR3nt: TGTGCCACGGGGCTCAATACGCAGTATTTT

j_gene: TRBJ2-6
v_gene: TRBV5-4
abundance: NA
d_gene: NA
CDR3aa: CASSLLGSGANVLTF
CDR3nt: TGTGCCAGCAGCTTGTTGGGTTCAGGGGCCAACGTCCTGACTTTC

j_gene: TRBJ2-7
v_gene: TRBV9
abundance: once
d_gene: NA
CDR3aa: CASSVERGPPYEQYF
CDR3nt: TGTGCCAGCAGCGTAGAAAGGGGCCCCCCCTACGAGCAGTACTTC

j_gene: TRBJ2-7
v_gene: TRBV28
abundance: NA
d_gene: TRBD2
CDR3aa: CASSCAPGLAGGCSYEQYF
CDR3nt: TGTGCCAGCAGTTGCGCCCCGGGACTAGCGGGGGGGTGCAGCTACGAGCAGTACTTC

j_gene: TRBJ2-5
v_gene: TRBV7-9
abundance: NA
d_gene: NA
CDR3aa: CASSLFARQQETQYF
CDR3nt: TGTGCCAGCAGCTTATTTGCCCGGCAGCAAGAGACCCAGTACTTC

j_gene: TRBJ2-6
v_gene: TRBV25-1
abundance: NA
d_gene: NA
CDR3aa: CASSFSRSSGANVLTF
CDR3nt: TGTGCCAGCAGCTTCTCTCGGAGCTCTGGGGCCAACGTCCTGACTTTC

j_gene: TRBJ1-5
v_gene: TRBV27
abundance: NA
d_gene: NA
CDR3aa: CASRSIADNQPQHF
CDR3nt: TGTGCCAGCCGGTCCATAGCCGATAATCAGCCCCAGCATTTT

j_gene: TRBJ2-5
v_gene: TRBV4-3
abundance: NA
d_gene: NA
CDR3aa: CASSQDRNKETQYF
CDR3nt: TGCGCCAGCAGCCAAGATCGCAATAAAGAGACCCAGTACTTC

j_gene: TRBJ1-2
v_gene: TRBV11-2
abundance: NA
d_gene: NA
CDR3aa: CASSPPGTPYGYTF
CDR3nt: TGTGCCAGCAGCCCCCCCGGGACACCCTATGGCTACACCTTC

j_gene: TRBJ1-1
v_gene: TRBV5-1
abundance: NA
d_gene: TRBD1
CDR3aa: CASSFGQGGTNTEAFF
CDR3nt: TGCGCCAGCAGCTTCGGACAGGGAGGGACGAACACTGAAGCTTTCTTT

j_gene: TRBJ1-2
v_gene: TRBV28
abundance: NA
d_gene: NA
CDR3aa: CASSLRGRGYTF
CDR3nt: TGTGCCAGCAGTCTCAGAGGGCGCGGCTACACCTTC

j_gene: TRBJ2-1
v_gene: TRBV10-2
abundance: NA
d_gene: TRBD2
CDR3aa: CASRTRDRDRLAGNEQFF
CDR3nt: TGCGCCAGCAGGACCCGGGACAGGGATCGACTAGCGGGAAACGAGCAGTTCTTC

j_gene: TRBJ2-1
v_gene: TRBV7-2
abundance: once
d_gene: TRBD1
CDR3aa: CASSSDRGAYNEQFF
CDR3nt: TGTGCCAGCAGCTCCGACAGGGGCGCCTACAATGAGCAGTTCTTC

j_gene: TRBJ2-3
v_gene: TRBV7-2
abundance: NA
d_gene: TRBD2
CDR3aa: CASTSHGTREDTQYF
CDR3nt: TGTGCCAGCACCTCCCACGGGACTAGGGAAGATACGCAGTATTTT

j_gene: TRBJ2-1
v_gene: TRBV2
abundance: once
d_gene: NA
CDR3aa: CASDYASEQFF
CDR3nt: TGTGCCAGCGACTACGCGAGTGAGCAGTTCTTC

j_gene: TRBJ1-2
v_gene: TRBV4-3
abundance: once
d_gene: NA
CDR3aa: CASSQDQERAIYYGYTF
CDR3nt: TGCGCCAGCAGCCAAGATCAAGAAAGGGCTATTTACTATGGCTACACCTTC